A selection of T cell receptor beta chains follows, all from one sample in a study of T cell responses to AZD1222 COVID-19 vaccine. The assay was immunoSEQ multiplex PCR, and TCRdb's table has in-frame clones only and misses some. The data hold over 100,000 clones, with more than 75% observed a single time. Sample: peripheral blood, taken 28 days after the second AZD1222 dose. Every receptor here comes from an adult who received the AZD1222 COVID-19 vaccine. CDR3s include the opening cysteine and the closing phenylalanine or tryptophan. D genes are given only for firm matches. Rows give clone size only sometimes, using once, few, many, or a class for an expanded clone.

d_call,v_call,clone_size,j_call,cdr3_aa,cdr3_nt
TRBD2,TRBV10-3,.,TRBJ2-5,CAISENSGRKETQYF,TGTGCCATCAGTGAGAATAGCGGGAGAAAAGAGACCCAGTACTTC
TRBD1,TRBV15,.,TRBJ2-1,CATSGDRGLNNEQFF,TGTGCCACCAGCGGAGACAGGGGGCTAAACAATGAGCAGTTCTTC
.,TRBV15,.,TRBJ1-5,CATSRDMGSNQPQHF,TGTGCCACCAGCAGAGATATGGGTAGCAATCAGCCCCAGCATTTT
.,TRBV5-5,.,TRBJ1-5,CASSSQGGDQPQHF,TGTGCCAGCAGCTCCCAGGGCGGCGATCAGCCCCAGCATTTT
TRBD2,TRBV5-6,.,TRBJ2-3,CASSLVAGGTDTQYF,TGTGCCAGCAGCTTGGTTGCGGGAGGGACAGATACGCAGTATTTT
.,TRBV15,.,TRBJ1-3,CATSRGGYSGNTIYF,TGTGCCACCAGCAGAGGCGGGTACTCTGGAAACACCATATATTTT
TRBD1,TRBV30,once,TRBJ1-1,CAWSTGAGTEAFF,TGTGCCTGGAGTACAGGGGCTGGGACTGAAGCTTTCTTT
.,TRBV5-1,.,TRBJ2-1,CASSLGGTANNEQFF,TGCGCCAGCAGCTTGGGTGGGACTGCGAACAATGAGCAGTTCTTC
TRBD2,TRBV10-3,.,TRBJ2-5,CAISGRTSGRETQYF,TGTGCCATCAGTGGAAGGACTAGCGGGAGGGAGACCCAGTACTTC
.,TRBV5-1,.,TRBJ1-2,CASSLGPASPAQNYGYTF,TGCGCCAGCAGCTTGGGTCCCGCTTCTCCGGCTCAAAACTATGGCTACACCTTC
.,TRBV3-1/TRBV3-2,.,TRBJ2-1,CASSQGVRRASEQFF,TGTGCCAGCAGCCAAGGGGTCAGACGCGCAAGTGAGCAGTTCTTC
.,TRBV12-3/TRBV12-4,.,TRBJ1-2,CASSFTGNPGYTF,TGTGCCAGCAGTTTTACGGGTAACCCTGGCTACACCTTC
.,TRBV9,.,TRBJ2-5,CASSLRVQETQYF,TGTGCCAGCAGCCTCCGGGTCCAAGAGACCCAGTACTTC
.,TRBV13,.,TRBJ2-7,CASSSTSYEQYF,TGTGCCAGCAGCTCAACTTCCTACGAGCAGTACTTC
.,TRBV6-5,.,TRBJ2-3,CASSRDTSTDTQYF,TGTGCCAGCAGTAGGGACACCAGCACAGATACGCAGTATTTT
.,TRBV3-1/TRBV3-2,.,TRBJ1-5,CASSQDAGQPQHF,TGTGCCAGCAGCCAAGATGCAGGTCAGCCCCAGCATTTT
TRBD2,TRBV2,.,TRBJ2-7,CASSEYAGDYEQYF,TGTGCCAGCAGTGAATATGCGGGGGACTACGAGCAGTACTTC
.,TRBV2,.,TRBJ1-2,CASSEKLAGLYGYTF,TGTGCCAGCAGTGAAAAACTCGCAGGCCTCTATGGCTACACCTTC
.,TRBV10-3,.,TRBJ2-1,CAMRSGTHENEQFF,TGTGCCATGAGATCCGGGACCCATGAAAATGAGCAGTTCTTC
.,TRBV2,.,TRBJ2-1,CASSDQRSGSEQFF,TGTGCCAGCAGTGACCAGCGGTCCGGGTCTGAGCAGTTCTTC